The clone carrying this TCR beta chain came up a few times. Its antigen is undetermined. This specimen comes from a study of beta chain features in type 1 diabetes. Study conclusions and caveats: In every one of the four CD4+ subsets, TCRB CDR3s were moderately but significantly shorter in Type 1 diabetes patients. Junctions at VDJ sites from type 1 diabetes patients had fewer insertions and more deletions.

The J segment lost 1 base and the V segment lost 6 bases, leaving 5 bases of the junction unmatched. This CDR3 region has 15 residues. Germline V gives CDR1 SGHKS, CDR2 YYEKEE (reference sequence). Expressed TCRB transcripts were sequenced because the isolated RNA had all been reverse transcribed beforehand. Data came from immunoSEQ multiplex PCR; TCRdb stores just in-frame clones and leaves some out. Of around 110,000 clones listed, 16% were seen once; the top ten hold about 2.1%. A heparinised blood draw that averaged about 120 mL was obtained once from each donor. The chain uses TRBV5-5 and TRBJ2-1, with 9 bases identical to TRBD1. Sequencing was performed on central memory CD4+ T cells from blood. The TCR sequence derives from a man aged 25-45 years with type 1 diabetes. CDR3 DNA: TGTGCCAGCACCACCGGGACAGGGTCCTACAATGAGCAGTTCTTC. Amino acids: CASTTGTGSYNEQFF.